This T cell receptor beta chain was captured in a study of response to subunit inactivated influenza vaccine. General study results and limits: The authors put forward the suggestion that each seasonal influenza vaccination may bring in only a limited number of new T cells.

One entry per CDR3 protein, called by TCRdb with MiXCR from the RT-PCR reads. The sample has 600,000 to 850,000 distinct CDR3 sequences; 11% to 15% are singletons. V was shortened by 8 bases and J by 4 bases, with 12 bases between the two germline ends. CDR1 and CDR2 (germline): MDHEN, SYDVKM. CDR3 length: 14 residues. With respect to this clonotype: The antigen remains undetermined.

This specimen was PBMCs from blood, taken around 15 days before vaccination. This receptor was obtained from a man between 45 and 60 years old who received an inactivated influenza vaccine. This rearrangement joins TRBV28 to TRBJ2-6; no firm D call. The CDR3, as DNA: TGTGCCAGCCGGAGAAGGACCGGGGCCAACGTCCTGACTTTC. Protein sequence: CASRRRTGANVLTF.